This note documents a single T cell receptor (beta chain) sequence. This entry belongs to a study of CD8 T cells in Susac syndrome. Looking at the study overall: When blood was drawn, patients with Susac syndrome were on intravenous immunoglobulin alone, on corticosteroids, or therapy-naive.

This CDR3 comprises 13 residues. Germline V lookup: CDR1 MNHEY, CDR2 SVGAGI. V lost 2 bases, J lost 7 bases, and 9 bases lay in between. The RNA input was about 0.45 to 1 ug, and it was reverse transcribed with random hexamers. Amplification of TCR beta CDR3 spanned 54 Vbeta and 13 Jbeta via immunoSEQ multiplex PCR. In TCRdb, the immunoSEQ multiplex PCR reads were re-called with MiXCR into one record per CDR3 protein. The sample has fewer than 90,000 distinct CDR3 sequences; 85% to 95% are singletons. The sequenced sample was CD8+ T cells from PBMCs. This TCR was sampled from a human donor with Susac syndrome. V is TRBV6-5 and J is TRBJ2-1; D is ambiguous. CDR3 sequence (DNA): TGTGCCAGCAGTTACGATCTAGGGAATGAGCAGTTCTTC. It codes for CASSYDLGNEQFF.